This T cell receptor beta chain comes out of a study of vaccination effects on CD4 cells after COVID-19. After expansion with viral peptide pools in the ViraFEST assay, antigen-specific CD4+ T cells were sequenced. When 10 to 11 days of culture had elapsed, CD4+ T cells were isolated. The vaccine given was either BNT162b2 or mRNA-1273, in two doses. Fresh IL-2-containing medium replaced half the medium on days 3 and 7. CDR3 size: 14 residues. Trimming shortened V by 1 base and J by 4 bases, and 10 bases separated the two germline ends. CDR1 is LGHDT, CDR2 YNNKEL, per germline (reference sequence). In regard to this clone: The antigen is unknown.

Sequencing used immunoSEQ multiplex PCR; TCRdb keeps in-frame clones, though not all of them. The sample includes about 30,000 clones, 70% to 75% of them seen just once. This sequence originates from a human donor who received a COVID-19 vaccine. The sample in question was CD4+ T cells from PBMCs cultured with HCoV-229E spike peptides, obtained after COVID-19 vaccination. The rearrangement uses TRBV3-1 (or the pseudogene TRBV3-2) and TRBJ1-1; D is unresolved. CDR3 bases: TGTGCCAGCAGCCAAGGACATCTAGGCACTGAAGCTTTCTTT. Translation: CASSQGHLGTEAFF.